The next 25 T cell receptor beta chains were all read from a single sample in a study of CXCR3-negative and CXCR3-positive naive CD8 T cells. 5' RACE that incorporated UMI labels was used to prepare the TRB cDNA libraries. TCRdb reanalyzed the 5' RACE reads and collapses them to one entry per CDR3 protein, without DNA. The sample features 80,000 to 100,000 distinct CDR3 sequences, with 0.82% in its top ten. For these TCRs, the target antigens are not known. Broader study findings: For CXCR3-positive naive cells, TRB CDR3s were more hydrophobic than those of CXCR3-negative naive cells.

The sequenced sample consisted of naive CXCR3+ CD8+ T cells from blood. Documented subset: CD45RO-CCR7+CD27+CD95- naive CD8+ T cells expressing CXCR3 (TNR3+). The receptors derive from a human donor in good health. Some clones in this sample may be carry-over from other donors' samples.

The chain is built from TRBV24-1 and TRBJ2-2; TCRdb's D call, TRBD2, is unchecked because there is no DNA. CDR1 is KGHDR and CDR2 is SFDVKD in the germline V gene. The CDR3 runs to 19 residues. The CDR3: CATSDPKRSLAGNTGELFF.

The V gene is TRBV4-1, the J gene TRBJ2-5. Germline CDR1 MGHRA, CDR2 YSYEKL. The CDR3 is made up of 17 amino acids. The CDR3: CASSPLSTGIHEETQYF.

The rearrangement joins TRBV5-6 to TRBJ2-7. The CDR3 is made up of 12 amino acids. From germline, CDR1 is SGHDT and CDR2 YYEEEE. The CDR3 sequence: CASSELSYEQYF.

This chain links TRBV7-6 with TRBJ2-1; checking the TCRdb D call of TRBD2 is not possible without DNA. The CDR3 length is 14 residues. Germline-derived CDR1 and CDR2 are SGHVS and FNYEAQ. CDR3 sequence: CASSLTGLDNEQFF.

This chain connects TRBV29-1 to TRBJ2-3; as DNA is missing, the TRBD1 call by TCRdb cannot be tested. The CDR3 runs 14 residues. CDR1 is SQVTM and CDR2 is ANQGSEA in the germline V gene. The CDR3 reads CSVEGGAGTDTQYF.

J is TRBJ2-7 and V is TRBV6-1; there is no DNA to check the TCRdb D call of TRBD1. This CDR3 region has 14 residues. CDR1 is MNHNS and CDR2 is SASEGT in the germline V gene. The CDR3 is CASSEVPGTYEQYF.

V is TRBV7-9 and J is TRBJ1-1; TCRdb returns TRBD1, unconfirmable since there is no DNA. The CDR3 sequence is 16 residues long. Germline CDR1 reads SEHNR; CDR2 reads FQNEAQ (reference sequence). CDR3 region: CASSLGLGGSRTEAFF.

J is TRBJ2-1 and V is TRBV4-1; TCRdb designates TRBD2, a call that cannot be tested without DNA. The CDR3 loop spans 16 amino acids. CDR1 and CDR2 from the germline V gene are MGHRA and YSYEKL. This chain's CDR3 is CASSAQMGRDYNEQFF.

V usage is TRBV28 and J usage is TRBJ1-5; TCRdb picks TRBD1, but there is no DNA to check that call. The CDR3 is 13 residues long. Germline V gives CDR1 MDHEN, CDR2 SYDVKM. This chain's CDR3 is CASSLPLDQPQHF.

The rearrangement uses TRBV28 and TRBJ2-5; the D call of TRBD2 rests on TCRdb alone, since no DNA is present to check it. This CDR3 has 13 amino acids. Germline V lookup: CDR1 MDHEN, CDR2 SYDVKM. The CDR3 reads CASKLVLLETQYF.

V and J are TRBV14 and TRBJ2-1; the TCRdb call, TRBD1, lacks DNA for checking. This CDR3 has 12 amino acids. In germline, CDR1 is SGHDN, CDR2 FVKESK. This chain's CDR3 is CASSLQPGEQFF.

The chain links TRBV29-1 to TRBJ2-7; as DNA is missing, the TRBD2 call by TCRdb cannot be tested. The germline V gene has CDR1 SQVTM and CDR2 ANQGSEA. This CDR3 has 13 residues. This CDR3 is CSAQGVRSYEQYF.

The chain joins TRBV29-1 to TRBJ2-7; there is no DNA to check the TCRdb D call of TRBD1. In germline, CDR1 is SQVTM, CDR2 ANQGSEA. CDR3 length equals 14 residues. The CDR3 spells CSVDPSGGGYEQYF.

The V and J genes are TRBV6-2 or TRBV6-3 and TRBJ2-2; TCRdb's D call, TRBD1, is unchecked because there is no DNA. Germline values: CDR1 MNHEY, CDR2 SVGEGT. The length of the CDR3 is 16 residues. CDR3 protein: CASSDVTGQSTGELFF.

The V and J genes are TRBV28 and TRBJ1-2. This CDR3 region has 13 residues. The germline CDR1 and CDR2 sequences are MDHEN and SYDVKM. This CDR3 reads CASSLEVSYGYTF.

This chain links TRBV12-3 or TRBV12-4 with TRBJ1-5; as DNA is missing, the TRBD1 call by TCRdb cannot be tested. This CDR3 has 14 amino acids. CDR3 protein: CASSYPGGNQPQHF.

The V call is TRBV6-1, the J call TRBJ1-2. The germline CDR1 and CDR2 sequences are MNHNS and SASEGT. CDR3 size: 13 residues. This chain's CDR3 is CASSEGTRRGYTF.

The chain carries TRBV19 and TRBJ1-5. Germline V gives CDR1 LNHDA, CDR2 SQIVND (reference sequence). The CDR3 length is 14 residues. CDR3: CATSPTDLGQPQHF. The entire variable domain, with the rest obtained from reference TRBV19 and TRBJ1-5, is as follows: DGGITQSPKYLFRKEGQNVTLSCEQNLNHDAMYWYRQDPGQGLRLIYYSQIVNDFQKGDIAEGYSVSREKKESFPLTVTSAQKNPTAFYLCATSPTDLGQPQHFGDGTRLSIL.

This chain connects TRBV20-1 to TRBJ2-2; TCRdb selects TRBD2, and the lack of DNA leaves this call unchecked. There are 16 residues in the CDR3. From germline, CDR1 is DFQATT and CDR2 SNEGSKA (reference sequence). The CDR3 here is CSARSPDAAEAGELFF.

This rearrangement joins TRBV9 to TRBJ2-3; the D call of TRBD1 rests on TCRdb alone, since no DNA is present to check it. The CDR3 sequence is 17 residues long. Germline values: CDR1 SGDLS, CDR2 YYNGEE. The CDR3 here is CASSPHPPDRSTDTQYF. Based on the CDR3 plus reference TRBV9 and TRBJ2-3, the full variable domain is DSGVTQTPKHLITATGQRVTLRCSPRSGDLSVYWYQQSLDQGLQFLIQYYNGEERAKGNILERFSAQQFPDLHSELNLSSLELGDSALYFCASSPHPPDRSTDTQYFGPGTRLTVL.

The V gene is TRBV28, the J gene TRBJ1-5; the TCRdb D gene call, TRBD1, has no DNA to confirm it. The CDR3 is 15 amino acids. Germline V gene lookup returns CDR1 MDHEN and CDR2 SYDVKM. The CDR3 is CASSYDRPDYQPQHF. Full variable domain (missing parts from reference TRBV28 and TRBJ1-5): DVKVTQSSRYLVKRTGEKVFLECVQDMDHENMFWYRQDPGLGLRLIYFSYDVKMKEKGDIPEGYSVSREKKERFSLILESASTNQTSMYLCASSYDRPDYQPQHFGDGTRLSIL.

The chain combines TRBV4-3 with TRBJ2-1; checking the TCRdb D call of TRBD1 is not possible without DNA. The germline V gene has CDR1 LGHNA and CDR2 YSLEER. The CDR3 spans 15 residues. CDR3 region: CASSQGQGEVNEQFF.

The J gene is TRBJ2-5, the V gene TRBV15; the D call from TCRdb, TRBD1, cannot be confirmed without DNA. There are 14 residues in the CDR3. Per germline, CDR1 LNHNV and CDR2 YYDKDF (reference sequence). CDR3 protein: CATSRERGTETQYF.

CDR3 region: CAWGSLNEQFF. The chain carries TRBV30 and TRBJ2-1; TCRdb names TRBD2, which stays unverified in the absence of DNA. The CDR3 runs 11 residues. Germline lookup yields CDR1 GTSNPN and CDR2 SVGIG (reference sequence).

The gene calls are TRBV28 and TRBJ2-3. Germline CDR1 and CDR2: MDHEN and SYDVKM. This CDR3 region has 14 residues. This CDR3 reads CASSFRVRTDTQYF.